This entry is about one T cell receptor beta chain. Its target is unknown. Produced via immunoSEQ multiplex PCR; TCRdb's table is partial and in-frame only. The repertoire holds approximately 530,000 clones, with about 95% as singletons. The data derive from a study of shared clonotypes between healthy human individuals. Findings and caveats of the study: Few donors restricted represented genetic and exposure-history diversity.

The CDR3 is 12 amino acids. Germline values: CDR1 SGHRS, CDR2 YFSETQ. V lost 5 bases to trimming and J lost 7 bases, with 10 bases between them. The V call is TRBV5-1, the J call TRBJ2-1, with D perhaps TRBD2 (7 bases). The clonotype originates from a woman aged 30 to 39 in good health. The material sequenced was naive CD4+ T cells sorted from blood. Subset meaning: CD45RA+ positively selected. This CDR3 reads CASSRGANEQFF. CDR3 coding DNA: TGCGCCAGCAGTCGGGGGGCGAATGAGCAGTTCTTC.